This T cell receptor beta chain emerged from a study of cytomegalovirus exposure and HLA in healthy donors. V shed 6 bases and J 3 bases; nucleotides not matched to a gene: 4. This CDR3 is built from 15 residues. Germline lookup yields CDR1 SNHLY and CDR2 FYNNEI. PCR employed 60 Vbeta and 13 Jbeta primers. Using immunoSEQ multiplex PCR, the repertoire was profiled, and TCRdb retains in-frame clones only, with some absent. The sample carries 110,000 or so clones, about four fifths recorded once. Sequencing was carried out using PBMCs. The TCR was taken from a woman between 18 and 29 years old in good health and CMV-seronegative. The chain couples TRBV2 to TRBJ2-2, with TRBD2 matching over 10 bases. The CDR3 is CASSGLAGDTGELFF. Written as DNA, the CDR3 is TGTGCCAGCAGCGGCCTAGCGGGAGACACCGGGGAGCTGTTTTTT.